This TCR beta chain appears in the sequencing data of a study of blood T cell repertoires in COVID-19. In the study overall: Acute and convalescent COVID-19 specimens originated in the United States, Italy and Spain. Nucleic acid was either cDNA or gDNA, and it came from T cells, B-cell-depleted T cells, or PBMCs.

Authors' methods: Counts of nucleated cells, estimated from reference gene primer amplification, were obtained. Only in-frame clones appear in the TCRdb table, and some are missing; sequencing was by immunoSEQ multiplex PCR. V, J and clone size were drawn from that table, and D and trimming were deduced from the DNA. This table holds 200,000 to 300,000 clones, roughly four fifths found once. V dropped 4 bases and J dropped 5; count of bases not matched to a gene: 9. The germline V gene has CDR1 KGHDR and CDR2 SFDVKD. This CDR3 has 15 amino acids. The receptor comes from a man aged 45 to 65 with acute or convalescent COVID-19. Sequenced material: peripheral blood. V gene TRBV24-1 combines with J gene TRBJ1-2, with TRBD1 matching 7 bases. CDR3 amino acids: CATSDPQTGHYGYTF. The CDR3 DNA is TGTGCCACCAGTGACCCTCAGACAGGGCATTATGGCTACACCTTC.